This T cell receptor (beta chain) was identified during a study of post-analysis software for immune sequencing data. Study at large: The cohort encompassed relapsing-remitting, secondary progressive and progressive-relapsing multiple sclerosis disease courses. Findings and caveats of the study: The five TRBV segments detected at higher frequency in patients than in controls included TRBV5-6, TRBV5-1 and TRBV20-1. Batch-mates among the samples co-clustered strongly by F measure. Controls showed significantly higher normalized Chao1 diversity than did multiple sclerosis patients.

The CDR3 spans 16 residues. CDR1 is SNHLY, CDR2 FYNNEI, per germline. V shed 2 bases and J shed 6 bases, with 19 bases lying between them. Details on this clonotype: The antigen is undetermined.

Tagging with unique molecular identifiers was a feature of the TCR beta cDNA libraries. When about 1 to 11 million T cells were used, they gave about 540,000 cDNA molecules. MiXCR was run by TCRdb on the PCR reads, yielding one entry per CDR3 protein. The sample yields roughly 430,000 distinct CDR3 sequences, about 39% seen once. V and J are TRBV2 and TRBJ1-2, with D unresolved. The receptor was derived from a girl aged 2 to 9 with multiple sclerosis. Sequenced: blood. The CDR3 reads CASSETARSGMDGYTF. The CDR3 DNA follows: TGTGCCAGCAGTGAAACGGCGCGGTCGGGGATGGATGGCTACACCTTC. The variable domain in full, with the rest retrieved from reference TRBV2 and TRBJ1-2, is EPEVTQTPSHQVTQMGQEVILRCVPISNHLYFYWYRQILGQKVEFLVSFYNNEISEKSEIFDDQFSVERPDGSNFTLKIRSTKLEDSAMYFCASSETARSGMDGYTFGSGTRLTVV.